The rows below give T cell receptor beta chains drawn from one sample of a study of blood T cell repertoires in COVID-19. Here immunoSEQ multiplex PCR was the method, and the copy in TCRdb shows in-frame clones only, minus some. The table lists 60,000 or so clones, under 85% of them singletons. Sequenced material: peripheral blood. These receptors were obtained from a woman aged 80 or over with acute or convalescent COVID-19. The conserved cysteine and the conserved F or W are not part of the CDR3 here. Fields, in order: J gene, V gene, CDR3 protein.

TRBJ2-2	TRBV5-5	ASSSFGKTRGELF
TRBJ2-7	TRBV5-1	ASSLAAGGGYEQY
TRBJ2-5	TRBV5-6	ASSFIGRAQETQY
TRBJ2-7	TRBV4-1	ASSGYRDRAYEQY
TRBJ2-7	TRBV12-3/TRBV12-4	ASRSGVYEQY
TRBJ1-5	TRBV27	ASSGPGGNQPQH
TRBJ2-5	TRBV7-8	ASSLGGLALKVVSETQY
TRBJ1-5	TRBV18	ASSPTGVGPSQPQH
TRBJ2-7	TRBV5-6	ASSLGGQFYYEQY
TRBJ1-6	TRBV4-2	ASSQDMTGYNSPLH
TRBJ2-7	TRBV30	AWGQGTSYEQY
TRBJ1-5	TRBV6-5	ASSRQGNGNQPQH
TRBJ1-3	TRBV7-7	ASSSGLSSGNTIY
TRBJ2-7	TRBV21-1	ASSKLLTGGIDEQY
TRBJ1-6	TRBV27	ASRRTGATYNSPLH
TRBJ1-1	TRBV5-1	ASRPRATGASTEAF
TRBJ1-5	TRBV5-5	ASSLEQGDLPQH
TRBJ2-1	TRBV5-4	ASSSAVDIIQQF
TRBJ2-3	TRBV10-3	AAGGFETDTQY
TRBJ2-2	TRBV5-6	ASSLGGPTGELF
TRBJ1-2	TRBV9	ASSGTGGEDYGYT
TRBJ2-1	TRBV4-2	ASSHPGTSGVRNEQF
TRBJ1-1	TRBV25-1	ASRGGGNTEAF
TRBJ2-7	TRBV19	ASSIGAGGYEQY
TRBJ2-3	TRBV7-9	ASSITGTADTQY
TRBJ1-4	TRBV11-2	ASSFNRGTNEKLF
TRBJ1-4	TRBV18	ASSPTGAVEKLF
TRBJ1-3	TRBV6-6	ASTRQGAGNTIY
TRBJ1-2	TRBV5-5	ASSFSRGGAGGYT
TRBJ2-3	TRBV2	ASRQGENTQY
TRBJ2-5	TRBV18	ASSRDQETQY
TRBJ2-3	TRBV4-1	ASSQVMTPPAVDTQY
TRBJ1-2	TRBV29-1	SVGADTYGYT
TRBJ1-4	TRBV5-5	ASSLGTREKLF
TRBJ1-4	TRBV15	ATSLEDEKLF
TRBJ1-3	TRBV29-1	SVTTGWGNTIY
TRBJ2-3	TRBV27	ATSQREGLTDTQY
TRBJ2-5	TRBV28	ASSLSVQETQY
TRBJ2-6	TRBV6-6	ASSPLSGGAGANVLT
TRBJ1-1	TRBV7-8	ASSHGTGGTEAF
TRBJ1-4	TRBV12-3/TRBV12-4	ASSRQDGGLF
TRBJ2-2	TRBV5-1	ASSSQHRTGNTGELF
TRBJ2-7	TRBV3-1/TRBV3-2	ASSSLNRLGEQY